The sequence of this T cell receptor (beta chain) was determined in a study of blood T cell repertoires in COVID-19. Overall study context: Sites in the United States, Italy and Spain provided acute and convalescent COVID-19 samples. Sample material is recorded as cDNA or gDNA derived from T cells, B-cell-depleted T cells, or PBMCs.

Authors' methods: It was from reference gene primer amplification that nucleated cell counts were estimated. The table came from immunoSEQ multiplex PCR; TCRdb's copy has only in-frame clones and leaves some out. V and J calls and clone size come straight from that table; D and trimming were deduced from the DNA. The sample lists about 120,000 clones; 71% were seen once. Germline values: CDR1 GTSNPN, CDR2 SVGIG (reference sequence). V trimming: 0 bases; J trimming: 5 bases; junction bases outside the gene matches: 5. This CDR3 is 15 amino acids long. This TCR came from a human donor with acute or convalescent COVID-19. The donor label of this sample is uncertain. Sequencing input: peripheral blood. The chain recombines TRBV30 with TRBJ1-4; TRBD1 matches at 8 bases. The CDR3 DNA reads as TGTGCCTGGAGTGTACAAACAGGGGGGAATGAAAAACTGTTTTTT. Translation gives CAWSVQTGGNEKLFF.